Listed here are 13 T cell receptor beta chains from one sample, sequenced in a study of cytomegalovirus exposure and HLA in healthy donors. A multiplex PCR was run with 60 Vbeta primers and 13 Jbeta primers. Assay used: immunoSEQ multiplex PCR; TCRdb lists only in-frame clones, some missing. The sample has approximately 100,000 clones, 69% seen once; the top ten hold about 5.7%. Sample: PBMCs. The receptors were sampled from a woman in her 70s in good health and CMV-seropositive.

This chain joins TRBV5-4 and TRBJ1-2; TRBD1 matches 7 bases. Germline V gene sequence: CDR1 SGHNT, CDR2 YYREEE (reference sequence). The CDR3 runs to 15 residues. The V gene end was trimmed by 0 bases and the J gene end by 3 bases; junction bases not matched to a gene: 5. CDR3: CASSLVGGGYYGYTF. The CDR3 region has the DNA TGTGCCAGCAGCTTGGTAGGGGGCGGGTACTATGGCTACACCTTC.

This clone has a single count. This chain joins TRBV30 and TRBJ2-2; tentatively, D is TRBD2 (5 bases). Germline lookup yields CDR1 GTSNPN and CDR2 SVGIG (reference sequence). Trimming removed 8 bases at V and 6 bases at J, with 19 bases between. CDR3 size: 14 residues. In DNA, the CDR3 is TGTGCCGGATCCCCGAGGGCGCTGCCCGGGGAGCTGTTTTTT. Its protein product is CAGSPRALPGELFF.

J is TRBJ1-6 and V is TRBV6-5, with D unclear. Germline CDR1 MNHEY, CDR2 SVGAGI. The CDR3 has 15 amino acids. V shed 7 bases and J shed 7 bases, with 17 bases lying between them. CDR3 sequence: CASIALSGGNSPLHF. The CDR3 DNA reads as TGTGCCAGCATTGCCCTGTCGGGAGGGAATTCACCCCTCCACTTT.

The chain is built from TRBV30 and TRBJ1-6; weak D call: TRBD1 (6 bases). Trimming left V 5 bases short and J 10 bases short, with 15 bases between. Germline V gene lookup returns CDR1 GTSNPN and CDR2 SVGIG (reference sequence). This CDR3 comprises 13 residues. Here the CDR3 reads CAWESGEGSPLHF. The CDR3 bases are TGTGCCTGGGAGTCAGGGGAAGGGTCACCCCTCCACTTT. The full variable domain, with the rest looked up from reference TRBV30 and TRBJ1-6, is SQTIHQWPATLVQPVGSPLSLECTVEGTSNPNLYWYRQAAGRGLQLLFYSVGIGQISSEVPQNLSASRPQDRQFILSSKKLLLSDSGFYLCAWESGEGSPLHFGNGTRLTVT.

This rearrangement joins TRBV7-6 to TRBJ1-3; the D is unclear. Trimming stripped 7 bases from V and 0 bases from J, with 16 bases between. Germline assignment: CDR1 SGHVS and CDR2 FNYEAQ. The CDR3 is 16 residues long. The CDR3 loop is CASTLGPAASGNTIYF. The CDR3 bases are TGTGCCAGCACCTTGGGTCCAGCGGCCTCTGGAAACACCATATATTTT. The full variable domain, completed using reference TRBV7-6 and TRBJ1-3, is GAGVSQSPRYKVTKRGQDVALRCDPISGHVSLYWYRQALGQGPEFLTYFNYEAQQDKSGLPNDRFSAERPEGSISTLTIQRTEQRDSAMYRCASTLGPAASGNTIYFGEGSWLTVV.

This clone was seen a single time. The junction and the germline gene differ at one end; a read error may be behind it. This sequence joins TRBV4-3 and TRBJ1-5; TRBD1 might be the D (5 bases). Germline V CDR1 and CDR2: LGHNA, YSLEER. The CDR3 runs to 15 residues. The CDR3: CASSQDRDSIQPQHF. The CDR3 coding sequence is TGCGCCAGCAGCCAAGATAGAGACAGCATTCAGCCCCAGCATTTT.

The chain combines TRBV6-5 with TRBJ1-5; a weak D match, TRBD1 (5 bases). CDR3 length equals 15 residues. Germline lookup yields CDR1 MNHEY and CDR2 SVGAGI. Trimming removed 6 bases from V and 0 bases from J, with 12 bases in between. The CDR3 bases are TGTGCCAGCAGGATGACAGATTATAGCAATCAGCCCCAGCATTTT. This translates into CASRMTDYSNQPQHF.

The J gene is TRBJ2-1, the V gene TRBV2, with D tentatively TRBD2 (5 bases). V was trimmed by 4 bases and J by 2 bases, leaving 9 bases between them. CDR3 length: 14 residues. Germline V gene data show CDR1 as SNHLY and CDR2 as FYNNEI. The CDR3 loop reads CASSVTGTYNEQFF. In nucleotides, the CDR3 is TGTGCCAGCAGTGTGACGGGGACCTACAATGAGCAGTTCTTC.

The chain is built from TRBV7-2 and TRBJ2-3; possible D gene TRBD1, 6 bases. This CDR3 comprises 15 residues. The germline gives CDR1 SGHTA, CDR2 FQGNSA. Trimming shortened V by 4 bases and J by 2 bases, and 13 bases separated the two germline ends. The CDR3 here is CASSSQGRSTDTQYF. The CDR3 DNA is TGTGCCAGCAGCTCTCAGGGGCGTTCCACAGATACGCAGTATTTT.

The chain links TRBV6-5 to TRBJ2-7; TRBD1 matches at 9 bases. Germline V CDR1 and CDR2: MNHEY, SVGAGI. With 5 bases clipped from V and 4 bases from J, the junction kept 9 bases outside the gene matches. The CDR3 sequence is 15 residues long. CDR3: CASSRADRGLYEQYF. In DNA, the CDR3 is TGTGCCAGCAGTCGCGCGGACAGGGGCCTTTACGAGCAGTACTTC.

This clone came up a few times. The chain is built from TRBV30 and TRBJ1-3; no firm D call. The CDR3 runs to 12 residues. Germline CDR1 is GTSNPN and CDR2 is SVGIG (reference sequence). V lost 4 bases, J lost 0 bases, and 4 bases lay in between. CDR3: CAWTFSGNTIYF. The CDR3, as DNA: TGTGCCTGGACATTCTCTGGAAACACCATATATTTT.

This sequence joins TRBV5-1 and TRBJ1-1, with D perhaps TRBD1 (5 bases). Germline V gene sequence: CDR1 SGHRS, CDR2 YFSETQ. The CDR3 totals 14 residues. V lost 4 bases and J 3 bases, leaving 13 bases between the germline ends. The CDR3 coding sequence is TGCGCCAGCAGCCCCGGACACACGGACACTGAAGCTTTCTTT. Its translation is CASSPGHTDTEAFF.

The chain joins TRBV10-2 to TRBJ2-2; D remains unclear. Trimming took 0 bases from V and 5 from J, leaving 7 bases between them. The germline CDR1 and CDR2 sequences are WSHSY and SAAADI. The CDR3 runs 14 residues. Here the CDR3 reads CASSESGRTGELFF. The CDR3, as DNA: TGCGCCAGCAGTGAGTCTGGCAGGACCGGGGAGCTGTTTTTT.